In this sample, the clone carrying this T cell receptor (beta chain) turned up a few times. The antigen remains undetermined. V dropped 3 bases and J dropped 2 bases, with 8 bases sitting between them. The CDR3 has 13 residues. Germline CDR1 reads MGHRA; CDR2 reads YSYEKL. This entry is derived from a study of tumour-infiltrating T cells in Burkitt lymphoma. Whole-study context: This cohort included all epidemiological subtypes of Burkitt lymphoma. Overall and progression-free survival were predicted by productive clonality.

Here immunoSEQ multiplex PCR was the method, and the copy in TCRdb shows in-frame clones only, minus some. The repertoire includes approximately 4,000 clones, roughly 13% of them detected once, and approximately 20% sits in the top ten. Study observations and caveats: Public clonotypes, several, appeared across numerous Burkitt lymphoma patients.

The sequencing sample was made of tumor tissue. The source is a human donor with Burkitt lymphoma. The chain is built from TRBV4-1 and TRBJ2-7, with D possibly being TRBD1 (5 bases). In DNA form, the CDR3 reads TGCGCCAGCAGCCAGACAGTTACCTACGAGCAGTACTTC. Translation: CASSQTVTYEQYF.